This is a list of T cell receptor beta chains from one sample in a study of siplizumab effects on memory and regulatory T cells. This table comes from immunoSEQ multiplex PCR, and its TCRdb copy is limited to in-frame clones, with some not included. The data show under 140,000 clones, about nine tenths seen once. The sample taken for sequencing was CD4+ T cells sorted from blood. These TCRs come from a human donor in good health. Both conserved end residues are part of each CDR3. D genes are given only for firm matches. The size field is filled for only some rows; it gives once, few, many or a size class.

.	.	TRBV10-3	TRBJ1-6	TGTGCCATCAGTGGGGTTAATTCACCCCTCCACTTT	CAISGVNSPLHF
once	.	TRBV7-9	TRBJ1-4	TGTGCCAGCAGCCTGGAGGGGGGGACTAATGAAAAACTGTTTTTT	CASSLEGGTNEKLFF
.	.	TRBV7-9	TRBJ2-1	TGTGCCAGCAACTGGGATGAGCAGTTCTTC	CASNWDEQFF
.	.	TRBV5-5	TRBJ2-7	TGTGCCAGCAGCTTAGAAGACGGCGAGCAGTACTTC	CASSLEDGEQYF
.	.	TRBV5-1	TRBJ2-5	TGCGCCAGCAGCTTGCCGGCTAGTCAAGAGACCCAGTACTTC	CASSLPASQETQYF
.	TRBD2	TRBV6-5	TRBJ2-7	TGTGCCAGCAGTTCGGGACTAGCGGGCCTCTACGAGCAGTACTTC	CASSSGLAGLYEQYF
once	.	TRBV18	TRBJ1-2	TGTGCCAGCTCACTGAACAGTAGTCCTAGTTATGGCTACACCTTC	CASSLNSSPSYGYTF
.	.	TRBV2	TRBJ2-5	TGTGCCAGCAGTGAAACGGGTATCCTCGAGACCCAGTACTTC	CASSETGILETQYF
.	TRBD2	TRBV2	TRBJ2-5	TGTGCCAGCACCGGGACTAGCGCACGAGGAGAGACCCAGTACTTC	CASTGTSARGETQYF
.	TRBD1	TRBV6-1	TRBJ2-7	TGTGCCAGCACCGAGACAGGGAGCTCCTACGAGCAGTACTTC	CASTETGSSYEQYF
.	.	TRBV5-4	TRBJ2-1	TGTGCCAGCAGGGCCCGGGACGGACCCAATGAGCAGTTCTTC	CASRARDGPNEQFF
.	.	TRBV5-1	TRBJ2-1	TGCGCCAGCAGCTTGGGAGTTAGGTCGAACAATGAGCAGTTCTTC	CASSLGVRSNNEQFF
.	.	TRBV19	TRBJ1-6	TGTGCCAGTAGTATAGTGTGGACTTCAAATTCACCCCTCCACTTT	CASSIVWTSNSPLHF
.	.	TRBV9	TRBJ2-6	TGTGCCAGCAGCGTAGCCCTAGGAGGGGCCAACGTCCTGACTTTC	CASSVALGGANVLTF
.	.	TRBV6-1	TRBJ2-3	TGTGCCAGCAGTGATCAAACAGGCGCAGATACGCAGTATTTT	CASSDQTGADTQYF
.	TRBD2	TRBV7-6	TRBJ2-3	TGTGCCAGCAGCTTAGTCGGGGGGGCCAGGGTAGATACGCAGTATTTT	CASSLVGGARVDTQYF
.	.	TRBV7-2	TRBJ2-6	TGTGCCAGCAGCTTAGTAACTTCTGGGGCCAACGTCCTGACTTTC	CASSLVTSGANVLTF
.	.	TRBV13	TRBJ1-2	TGTGCCAGCAGCGCGCGGCTTGCTAACTATGGCTACACCTTC	CASSARLANYGYTF
.	.	TRBV6-5	TRBJ1-1	TGTGCCAGCACTCGGGGGGGGAACACTGAAGCTTTCTTT	CASTRGGNTEAFF
.	TRBD1	TRBV19	TRBJ2-2	TGTGCCAGTAGGAGACAGGGGGCTATAGGGGAGCTGTTTTTT	CASRRQGAIGELFF
.	TRBD1	TRBV11-3	TRBJ2-7	TGTGCCAGCAGCTTAACGGGACAGGGTACGTACGAGCAGTACTTC	CASSLTGQGTYEQYF
.	.	TRBV19	TRBJ1-1	TGTGCCAGTAGTAACGGTCGAGTGTTTGTAAACACTGAAGCTTTCTTT	CASSNGRVFVNTEAFF
.	.	TRBV28	TRBJ1-4	TGTGCCAGCAGTTCCCCGGCCGCGGGTAATGAAAAACTGTTTTTT	CASSSPAAGNEKLFF
.	TRBD1	TRBV7-2	TRBJ1-2	TGTGCCAGCAGCTTGGGGACAGAGTATGGCTACACCTTC	CASSLGTEYGYTF
.	.	TRBV6-5	TRBJ1-1	TGTGCCAGCAGACCTGGACAGACGAACACTGAAGCTTTCTTT	CASRPGQTNTEAFF
once	TRBD1	TRBV18	TRBJ1-3	TGTGCCAGCTCACCTTGGACAGGGGAAGGAAACACCATATATTTT	CASSPWTGEGNTIYF